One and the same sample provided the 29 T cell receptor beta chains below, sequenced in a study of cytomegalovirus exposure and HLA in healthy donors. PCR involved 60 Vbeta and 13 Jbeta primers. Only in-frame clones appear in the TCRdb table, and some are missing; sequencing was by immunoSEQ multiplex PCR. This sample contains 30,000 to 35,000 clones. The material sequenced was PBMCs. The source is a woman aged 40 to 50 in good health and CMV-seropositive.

The CDR3 reads CSATSTDTQYF. CDR3 sequence (DNA): TGCAGTGCGACTAGCACAGATACGCAGTATTTT. This chain links TRBV20-1 with TRBJ2-3, with D unresolved. The CDR3 runs to 11 residues. The germline V and J ends were trimmed by 6 bases and 0 bases, with 4 bases remaining between them. From germline, CDR1 is DFQATT and CDR2 SNEGSKA (reference sequence).

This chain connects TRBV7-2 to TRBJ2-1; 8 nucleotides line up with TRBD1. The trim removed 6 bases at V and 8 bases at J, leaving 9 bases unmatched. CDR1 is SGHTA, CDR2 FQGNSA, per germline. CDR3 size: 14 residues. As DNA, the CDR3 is TGTGCCAGCAGGAGGACAGGGTTAGCGGATGAGCAGTTCTTC. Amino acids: CASRRTGLADEQFF. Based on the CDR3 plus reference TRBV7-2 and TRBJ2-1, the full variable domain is GAGVSQSPSNKVTEKGKDVELRCDPISGHTALYWYRQSLGQGLEFLIYFQGNSAPDKSGLPSDRFSAERTGGSVSTLTIQRTQQEDSAVYLCASRRTGLADEQFFGPGTRLTVL.

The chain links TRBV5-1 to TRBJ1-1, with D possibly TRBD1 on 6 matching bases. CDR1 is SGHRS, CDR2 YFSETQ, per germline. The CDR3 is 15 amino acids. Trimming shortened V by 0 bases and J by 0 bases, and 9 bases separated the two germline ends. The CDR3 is CASSLAPGVNTEAFF. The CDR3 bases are TGCGCCAGCAGCTTGGCCCCAGGGGTGAACACTGAAGCTTTCTTT.

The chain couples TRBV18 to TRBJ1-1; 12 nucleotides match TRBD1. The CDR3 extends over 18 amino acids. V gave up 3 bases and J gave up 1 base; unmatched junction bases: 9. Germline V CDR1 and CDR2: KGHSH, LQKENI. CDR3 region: CASSPRPGTGGENTEAFF. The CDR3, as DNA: TGTGCCAGCTCACCCCGCCCCGGGACAGGGGGCGAGAACACTGAAGCTTTCTTT.

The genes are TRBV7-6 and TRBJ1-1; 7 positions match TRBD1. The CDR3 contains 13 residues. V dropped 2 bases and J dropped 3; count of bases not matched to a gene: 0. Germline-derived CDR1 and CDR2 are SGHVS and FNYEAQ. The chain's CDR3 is CASSLTGDTEAFF. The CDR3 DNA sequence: TGTGCCAGCAGCTTAACAGGGGACACTGAAGCTTTCTTT. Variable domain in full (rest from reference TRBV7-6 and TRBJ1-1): GAGVSQSPRYKVTKRGQDVALRCDPISGHVSLYWYRQALGQGPEFLTYFNYEAQQDKSGLPNDRFSAERPEGSISTLTIQRTEQRDSAMYRCASSLTGDTEAFFGQGTRLTVV.

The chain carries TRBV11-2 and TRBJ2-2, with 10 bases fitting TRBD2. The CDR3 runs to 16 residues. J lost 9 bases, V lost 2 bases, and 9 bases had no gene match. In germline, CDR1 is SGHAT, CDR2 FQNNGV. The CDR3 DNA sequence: TGTGCCAGCAGCTTATCCAGCGGGAGGGCCTTCCGGGAGCTGTTTTTT. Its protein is CASSLSSGRAFRELFF.

CDR3 loop: CASSLWTGAYGYTF. Written as DNA, the CDR3 is TGCGCCAGCAGCCTATGGACAGGGGCCTATGGCTACACCTTC. The chain has TRBV4-1 and TRBJ1-2; TRBD1 aligns across 9 bases. This CDR3 contains 14 residues. Germline V gene lookup returns CDR1 MGHRA and CDR2 YSYEKL. The V gene end was trimmed by 4 bases and the J gene end by 4 bases; junction bases not matched to a gene: 4.

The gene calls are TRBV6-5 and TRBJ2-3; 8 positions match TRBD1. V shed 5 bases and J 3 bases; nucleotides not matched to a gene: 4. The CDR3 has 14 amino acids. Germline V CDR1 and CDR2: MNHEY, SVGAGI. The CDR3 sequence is CASSNRQGTDTQYF. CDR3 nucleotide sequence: TGTGCCAGCAGTAACCGACAGGGGACAGATACGCAGTATTTT.

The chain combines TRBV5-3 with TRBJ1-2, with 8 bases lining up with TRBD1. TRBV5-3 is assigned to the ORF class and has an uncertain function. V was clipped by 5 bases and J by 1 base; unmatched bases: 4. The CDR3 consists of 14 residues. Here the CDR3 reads CARRGDRLNYGYTF. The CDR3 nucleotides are TGTGCCAGAAGGGGGGACAGGCTTAACTATGGCTACACCTTC.

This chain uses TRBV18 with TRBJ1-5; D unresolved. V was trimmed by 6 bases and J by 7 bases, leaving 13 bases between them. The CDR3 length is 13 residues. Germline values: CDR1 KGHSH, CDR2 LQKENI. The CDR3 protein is CASSVDTSQPQHF. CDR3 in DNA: TGTGCCAGCTCGGTAGACACAAGCCAGCCCCAGCATTTT.

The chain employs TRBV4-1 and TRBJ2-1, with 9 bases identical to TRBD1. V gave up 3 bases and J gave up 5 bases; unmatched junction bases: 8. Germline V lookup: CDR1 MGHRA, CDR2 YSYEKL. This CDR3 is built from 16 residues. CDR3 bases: TGCGCCAGCAGCCAGCCGGGACAGGGTTACCACAATGAGCAGTTCTTC. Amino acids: CASSQPGQGYHNEQFF.

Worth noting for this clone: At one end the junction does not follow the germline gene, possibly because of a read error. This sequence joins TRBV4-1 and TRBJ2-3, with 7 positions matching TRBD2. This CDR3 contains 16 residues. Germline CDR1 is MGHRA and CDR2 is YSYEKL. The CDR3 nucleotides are TGCGCCAGCAGCAAAGAGTTGCGGGGGTACCCCGATACGCAGTATTTT. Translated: CASSKELRGYPDTQYF.

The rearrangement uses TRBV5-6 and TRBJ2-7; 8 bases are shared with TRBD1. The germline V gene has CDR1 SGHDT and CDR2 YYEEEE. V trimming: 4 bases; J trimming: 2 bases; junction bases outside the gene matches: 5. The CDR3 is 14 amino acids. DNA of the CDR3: TGTGCCAGCAGCGTCCGGGACAGGCCCTACGAGCAGTACTTC. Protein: CASSVRDRPYEQYF.

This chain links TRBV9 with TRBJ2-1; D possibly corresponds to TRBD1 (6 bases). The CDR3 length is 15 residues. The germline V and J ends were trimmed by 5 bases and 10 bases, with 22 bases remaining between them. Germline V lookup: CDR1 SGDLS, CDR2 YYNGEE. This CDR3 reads CASSEGDKGTGEQFF. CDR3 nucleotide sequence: TGTGCCAGCAGTGAAGGGGACAAGGGGACCGGCGAGCAGTTCTTC.

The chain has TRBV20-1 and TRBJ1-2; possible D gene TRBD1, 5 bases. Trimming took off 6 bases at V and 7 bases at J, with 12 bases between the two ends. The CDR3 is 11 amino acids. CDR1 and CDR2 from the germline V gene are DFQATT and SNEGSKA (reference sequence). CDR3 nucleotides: TGCAGTGCCCCCGGGGACTTTGGCTACACCTTC. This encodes CSAPGDFGYTF.

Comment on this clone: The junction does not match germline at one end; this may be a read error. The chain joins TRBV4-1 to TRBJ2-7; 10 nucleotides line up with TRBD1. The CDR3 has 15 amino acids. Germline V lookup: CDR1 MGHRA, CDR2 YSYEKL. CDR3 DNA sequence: TGCGCCAGCAGCCAGGGGACAGGGGCCCCCTACGAGCGGTACTTC. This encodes CASSQGTGAPYERYF.

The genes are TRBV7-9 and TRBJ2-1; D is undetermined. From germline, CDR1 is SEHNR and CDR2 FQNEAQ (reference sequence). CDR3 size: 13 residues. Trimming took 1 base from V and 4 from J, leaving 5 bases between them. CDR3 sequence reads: CASSLVLYNEQFF. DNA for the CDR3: TGTGCCAGCAGCTTAGTCCTGTACAATGAGCAGTTCTTC.

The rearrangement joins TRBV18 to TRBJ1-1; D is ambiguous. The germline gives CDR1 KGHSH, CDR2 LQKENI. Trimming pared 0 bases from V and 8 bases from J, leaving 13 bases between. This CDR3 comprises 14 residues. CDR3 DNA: TGTGCCAGCTCACCACCGGCGCTGCTGGAGGAAGCTTTCTTT. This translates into CASSPPALLEEAFF.

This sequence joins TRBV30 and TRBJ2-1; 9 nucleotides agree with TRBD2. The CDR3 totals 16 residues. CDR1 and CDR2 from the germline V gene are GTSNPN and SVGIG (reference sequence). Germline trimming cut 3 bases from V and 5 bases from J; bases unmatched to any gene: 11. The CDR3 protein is CAWRGGAGGSDNEQFF. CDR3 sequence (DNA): TGTGCCTGGAGGGGTGGAGCGGGAGGATCCGACAATGAGCAGTTCTTC.

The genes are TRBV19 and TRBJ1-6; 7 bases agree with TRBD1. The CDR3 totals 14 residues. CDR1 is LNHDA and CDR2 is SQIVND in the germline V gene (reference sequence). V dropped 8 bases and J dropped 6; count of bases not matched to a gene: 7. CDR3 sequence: CASARAGGNSPLHF. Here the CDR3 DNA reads TGTGCCAGTGCGCGGGCAGGGGGTAATTCACCCCTCCACTTT.

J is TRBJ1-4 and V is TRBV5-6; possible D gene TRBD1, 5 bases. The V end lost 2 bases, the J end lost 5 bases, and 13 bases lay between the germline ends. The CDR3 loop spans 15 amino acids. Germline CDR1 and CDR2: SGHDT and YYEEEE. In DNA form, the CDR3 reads TGTGCCAGCAGCTTTTGGCCTGGGGCAAATGAAAAACTGTTTTTT. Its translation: CASSFWPGANEKLFF. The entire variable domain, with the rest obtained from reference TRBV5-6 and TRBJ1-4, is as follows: DAGVTQSPTHLIKTRGQQVTLRCSPKSGHDTVSWYQQALGQGPQFIFQYYEEEERQRGNFPDRFSGHQFPNYSSELNVNALLLGDSALYLCASSFWPGANEKLFFGSGTQLSVL.

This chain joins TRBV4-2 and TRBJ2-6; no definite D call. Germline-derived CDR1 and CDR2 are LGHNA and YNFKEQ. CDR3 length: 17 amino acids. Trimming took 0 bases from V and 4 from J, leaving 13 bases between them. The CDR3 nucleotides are TGTGCCAGCAGCCAAGATCCCTCAGGTTCGGGGGCCAACGTCCTGACTTTC. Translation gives CASSQDPSGSGANVLTF.

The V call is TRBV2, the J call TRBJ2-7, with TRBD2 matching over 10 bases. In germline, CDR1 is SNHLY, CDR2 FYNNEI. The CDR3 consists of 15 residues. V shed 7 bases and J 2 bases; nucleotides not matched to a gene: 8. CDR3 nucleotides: TGTGCCAGCACCCTAGGACTAGCGGCCACCTACGAGCAGTACTTC. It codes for CASTLGLAATYEQYF.

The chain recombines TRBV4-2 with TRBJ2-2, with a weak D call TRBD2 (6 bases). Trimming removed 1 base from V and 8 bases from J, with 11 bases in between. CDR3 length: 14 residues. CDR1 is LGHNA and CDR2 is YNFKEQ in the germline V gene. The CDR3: CASSQVGLAGELFF. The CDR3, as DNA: TGTGCCAGCAGCCAAGTTGGGCTAGCGGGGGAGCTGTTTTTT.

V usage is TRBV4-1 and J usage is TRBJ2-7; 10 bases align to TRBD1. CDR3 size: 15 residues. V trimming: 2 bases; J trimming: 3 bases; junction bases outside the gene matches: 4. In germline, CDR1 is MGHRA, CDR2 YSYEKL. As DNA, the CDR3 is TGCGCCAGCAGCCAATACGGACAGGGGGTCTACGAGCAGTACTTC. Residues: CASSQYGQGVYEQYF.

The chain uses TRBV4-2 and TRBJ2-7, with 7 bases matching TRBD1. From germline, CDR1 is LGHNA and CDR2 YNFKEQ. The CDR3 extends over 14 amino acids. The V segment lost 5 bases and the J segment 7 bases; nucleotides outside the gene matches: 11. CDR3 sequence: CASSSRDSLSEQYF. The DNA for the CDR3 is TGTGCCAGCAGCTCCCGGGACAGCCTAAGTGAGCAGTACTTC.

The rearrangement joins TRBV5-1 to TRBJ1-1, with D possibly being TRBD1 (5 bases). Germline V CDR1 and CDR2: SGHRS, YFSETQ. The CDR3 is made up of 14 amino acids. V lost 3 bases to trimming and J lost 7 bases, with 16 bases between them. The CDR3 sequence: CASSWGLHGGEAFF. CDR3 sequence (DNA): TGCGCCAGCAGCTGGGGTTTACACGGGGGTGAAGCTTTCTTT.

Here the CDR3 DNA reads TGTGCCAGCAGCGCAGGGGGTCCCGCCTACGAGCAGTACTTC. It is translated as CASSAGGPAYEQYF. The V gene is TRBV7-7, the J gene TRBJ2-7; 7 bases align to TRBD1. J was trimmed by 2 bases and V by 5 bases; bases with no gene match: 6. This CDR3 spans 14 amino acids. Germline-derived CDR1 and CDR2 are SSHAT and FNYEAQ (reference sequence). The complete variable domain, with remaining parts taken from reference TRBV7-7 and TRBJ2-7, reads GAGVSQSPRYKVTKRGQDVTLRCDPISSHATLYWYQQALGQGPEFLTYFNYEAQPDKSGLPSDRFSAERPEGSISTLTIQRTEQRDSAMYRCASSAGGPAYEQYFGPGTRLTVT.

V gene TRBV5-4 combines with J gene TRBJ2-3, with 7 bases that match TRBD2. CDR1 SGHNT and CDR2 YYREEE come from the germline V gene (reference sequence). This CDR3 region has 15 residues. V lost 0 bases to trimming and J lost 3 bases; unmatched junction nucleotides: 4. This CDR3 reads CASSLGGSMTDTQYF. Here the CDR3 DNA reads TGTGCCAGCAGCTTGGGCGGGAGTATGACAGATACGCAGTATTTT.